Following are 16 T cell receptor beta chains from one sample sequenced in a study of OX40 agonist ivuxolimab in advanced cancers. The table came from immunoSEQ multiplex PCR; TCRdb's copy has only in-frame clones and leaves some out. The table has 70,000 to 80,000 clones, around nine tenths seen once. The material was CD4+ or CD8+ T cells sorted from blood, obtained in a trial of the OX40 agonist ivuxolimab. The receptors here all came from an adult with an advanced solid tumor such as melanoma, head and neck, liver or kidney cancer.

V gene TRBV5-1 combines with J gene TRBJ2-1; D is perhaps TRBD2 (6 bases). Trimming took 0 bases from V and 7 from J, leaving 14 bases between them. The CDR3 runs 15 residues. Germline V gene data show CDR1 as SGHRS and CDR2 as YFSETQ. The CDR3 loop is CASSLDGLARNEQFF. CDR3 DNA sequence: TGCGCCAGCAGCTTGGACGGTCTAGCGAGGAATGAGCAGTTCTTC.

The chain couples TRBV21-1 to TRBJ2-2; the listed D gene, TRBD2, was not tested against the DNA. TRBV21-1 is classified as a pseudogene. The CDR3 sequence is 14 residues long. The CDR3 DNA reads as TGTGCCAGCAGCCAGGGACTTAGCGGCGGGGAGCTGTTTTTT. Amino acid sequence: CASSQGLSGGELFF.

The chain employs TRBV2 and TRBJ2-1, with 8 bases fitting TRBD2. Germline V gene sequence: CDR1 SNHLY, CDR2 FYNNEI. With V trimmed by 6 bases and J by 7 bases, 5 bases remained unmatched. The CDR3 extends over 13 amino acids. The CDR3 bases are TGTGCCAGCAGGAGGACTAGCTTTAATGAGCAGTTCTTC. It specifies CASRRTSFNEQFF. The full variable domain, rest sourced from reference TRBV2 and TRBJ2-1, is EPEVTQTPSHQVTQMGQEVILRCVPISNHLYFYWYRQILGQKVEFLVSFYNNEISEKSEIFDDQFSVERPDGSNFTLKIRSTKLEDSAMYFCASRRTSFNEQFFGPGTRLTVL.

CDR3 residues: CASSRSGTGAMNTGELFF. DNA for the CDR3: TGTGCCAGCAGCCGATCCGGGACAGGGGCGATGAACACCGGGGAGCTGTTTTTT. This chain joins TRBV7-8 and TRBJ2-2; 10 nucleotides line up with TRBD1. The CDR3 is 18 residues long. From germline, CDR1 is SGHVS and CDR2 FQNEAQ. With 5 bases clipped from V and 1 base from J, the junction kept 10 bases outside the gene matches.

The chain has TRBV21-1 and TRBJ2-7; TRBD1, the D gene given by the table, was not confirmed from the DNA. TRBV21-1 is marked as a pseudogene. The CDR3 is 15 amino acids. CDR3 coding DNA: TGTGCCAGCAGCCCCACTGCACCAAGGGGCTACGAGCAGTACTTC. Its translation: CASSPTAPRGYEQYF.

This rearrangement joins TRBV6-5 to TRBJ1-6, with a weak D call TRBD1 (5 bases). The germline V gene has CDR1 MNHEY and CDR2 SVGAGI. Trimming removed 2 bases from V and 7 bases from J, with 9 bases in between. The CDR3 is 14 amino acids. The CDR3: CASSYRGGNSPLHF. Written as DNA, the CDR3 is TGTGCCAGCAGTTACAGGGGTGGGAATTCACCCCTCCACTTT.

The rearrangement links TRBV11-1 to TRBJ2-2; D gene unclear. Germline V gene data show CDR1 as SGHAT and CDR2 as FQDESV (reference sequence). The CDR3 is made up of 13 amino acids. The V end was cut by 2 bases, the J end by 6 bases, with 7 bases between. As DNA, the CDR3 is TGTGCCAGCAGCTTATCGAGACCCGGGGAGCTGTTTTTT. It specifies CASSLSRPGELFF.

The chain is built from TRBV7-2 and TRBJ1-1, with D possibly matching TRBD1 (5 bases). The CDR3 spans 15 residues. Germline values: CDR1 SGHTA, CDR2 FQGNSA. Trimming left V 1 base short and J 1 base short, with 10 bases between. The CDR3 loop reads CASSLGGYQNTEAFF. CDR3 bases: TGTGCCAGCAGCTTAGGGGGGTACCAGAACACTGAAGCTTTCTTT.

The V call is TRBV19, the J call TRBJ1-5; TRBD1 aligns across 8 bases. Trimming at V came to 1 base and at J to 7 bases, leaving 3 bases not matched to a gene. CDR1 and CDR2 (germline): LNHDA, SQIVND (reference sequence). The CDR3 contains 14 residues. The chain's CDR3 is CASSIGAGGQPQHF. The CDR3, as DNA: TGTGCCAGTAGTATAGGGGCAGGGGGCCAGCCCCAGCATTTT. Combining the CDR3 with reference TRBV19 and TRBJ1-5 gives the whole variable domain DGGITQSPKYLFRKEGQNVTLSCEQNLNHDAMYWYRQDPGQGLRLIYYSQIVNDFQKGDIAEGYSVSREKKESFPLTVTSAQKNPTAFYLCASSIGAGGQPQHFGDGTRLSIL.

V is TRBV6-5 and J is TRBJ2-7; 11 bases are shared with TRBD2. Germline V gene sequence: CDR1 MNHEY, CDR2 SVGAGI. There are 14 residues in the CDR3. Germline trimming cut 7 bases from V and 2 bases from J; bases unmatched to any gene: 4. The CDR3 DNA reads as TGTGCCAGCAAAGGTAGCGGGAGGGCCTACGAGCAGTACTTC. Its protein product is CASKGSGRAYEQYF.

The chain links TRBV9 to TRBJ2-2; the match to TRBD1 covers 8 bases. CDR3 size: 14 residues. Germline V gene data show CDR1 as SGDLS and CDR2 as YYNGEE. V shed 4 bases and J 5 bases; nucleotides not matched to a gene: 4. CDR3 bases: TGTGCCAGCAGCAACGACAGGGGTACCGGGGAGCTGTTTTTT. Protein sequence: CASSNDRGTGELFF.

The V and J genes are TRBV7-9 and TRBJ1-5; the D gene is possibly TRBD1 (5 bases). Germline values: CDR1 SEHNR, CDR2 FQNEAQ (reference sequence). The CDR3 is made up of 15 amino acids. V lost 2 bases to trimming and J lost 7 bases, with 15 bases between them. The CDR3 spells CASSLFGGVEQPQHF. CDR3 nucleotide sequence: TGTGCCAGCAGCTTATTTGGGGGGGTAGAGCAGCCCCAGCATTTT.

The chain links TRBV9 to TRBJ2-3, with TRBD2 identical over 10 bases. V trimming: 0 bases; J trimming: 3 bases; junction bases outside the gene matches: 7. This CDR3 has 17 residues. Per the germline V gene, CDR1 is SGDLS and CDR2 is YYNGEE. DNA for the CDR3: TGTGCCAGCAGCGTAGCTGGACTAGCGGCGGGAACAGATACGCAGTATTTT. This codes for CASSVAGLAAGTDTQYF. The entire variable domain, with the rest obtained from reference TRBV9 and TRBJ2-3, is as follows: DSGVTQTPKHLITATGQRVTLRCSPRSGDLSVYWYQQSLDQGLQFLIQYYNGEERAKGNILERFSAQQFPDLHSELNLSSLELGDSALYFCASSVAGLAAGTDTQYFGPGTRLTVL.

This clone was detected only a few times. The rearrangement links TRBV18 to TRBJ1-1, with 9 bases identical to TRBD1. Germline V gene data show CDR1 as KGHSH and CDR2 as LQKENI. The J segment lost 6 bases and the V segment lost 5 bases, leaving 1 base of the junction unmatched. CDR3 length: 12 residues. CDR3 bases: TGTGCCAGCTCAAGGACAGGGGCTGAAGCTTTCTTT. This codes for CASSRTGAEAFF.

This rearrangement joins TRBV7-2 to TRBJ1-1; D uncertain. Germline values: CDR1 SGHTA, CDR2 FQGNSA. The CDR3 is 15 amino acids. V was clipped by 2 bases and J by 0 bases, with 10 bases between them. CDR3 in DNA: TGTGCCAGCAGCTTATATGGATCCATGAACACTGAAGCTTTCTTT. This codes for CASSLYGSMNTEAFF.

The chain employs TRBV10-3 and TRBJ2-2, with TRBD1 matching 7 bases. The CDR3 extends over 15 amino acids. The trim removed 5 bases at V and 4 bases at J, leaving 7 bases unmatched. CDR1 and CDR2 (germline): ENHRY, SYGVKD. The CDR3 is CAISSGTASTGELFF. The CDR3, as DNA: TGTGCCATCAGTTCCGGGACAGCGAGCACCGGGGAGCTGTTTTTT.